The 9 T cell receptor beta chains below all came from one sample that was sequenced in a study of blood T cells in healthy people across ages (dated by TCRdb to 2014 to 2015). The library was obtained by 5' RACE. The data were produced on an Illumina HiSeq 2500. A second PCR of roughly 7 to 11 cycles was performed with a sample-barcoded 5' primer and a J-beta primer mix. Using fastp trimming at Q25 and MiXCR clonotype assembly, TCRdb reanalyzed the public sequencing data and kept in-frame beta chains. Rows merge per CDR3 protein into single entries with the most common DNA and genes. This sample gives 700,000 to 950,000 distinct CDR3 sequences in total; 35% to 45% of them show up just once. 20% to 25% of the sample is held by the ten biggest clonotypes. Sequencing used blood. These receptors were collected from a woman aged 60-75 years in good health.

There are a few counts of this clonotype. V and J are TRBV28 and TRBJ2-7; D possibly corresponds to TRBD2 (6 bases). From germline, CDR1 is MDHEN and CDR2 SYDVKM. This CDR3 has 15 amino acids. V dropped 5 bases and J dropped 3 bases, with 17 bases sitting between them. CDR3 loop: CASSPDPSGVYEQYF. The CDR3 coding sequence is TGTGCCAGCAGTCCCGACCCCTCGGGAGTCTACGAGCAGTACTTC. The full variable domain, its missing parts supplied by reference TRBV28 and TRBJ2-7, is DVKVTQSSRYLVKRTGEKVFLECVQDMDHENMFWYRQDPGLGLRLIYFSYDVKMKEKGDIPEGYSVSREKKERFSLILESASTNQTSMYLCASSPDPSGVYEQYFGPGTRLTVT.

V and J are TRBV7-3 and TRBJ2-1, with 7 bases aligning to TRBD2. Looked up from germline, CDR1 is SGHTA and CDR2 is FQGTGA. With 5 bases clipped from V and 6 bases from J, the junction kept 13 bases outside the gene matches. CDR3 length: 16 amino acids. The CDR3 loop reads CASSPPGAGETNEQFF. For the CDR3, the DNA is TGTGCCAGCAGCCCCCCCGGGGCGGGGGAGACCAATGAGCAGTTCTTC.

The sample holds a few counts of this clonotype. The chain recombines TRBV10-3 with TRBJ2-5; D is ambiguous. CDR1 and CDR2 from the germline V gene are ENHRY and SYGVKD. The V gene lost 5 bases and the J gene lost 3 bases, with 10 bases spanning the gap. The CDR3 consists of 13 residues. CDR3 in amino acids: CAISKDPEETQYF. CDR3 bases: TGTGCCATCAGTAAGGATCCCGAAGAGACCCAGTACTTC.

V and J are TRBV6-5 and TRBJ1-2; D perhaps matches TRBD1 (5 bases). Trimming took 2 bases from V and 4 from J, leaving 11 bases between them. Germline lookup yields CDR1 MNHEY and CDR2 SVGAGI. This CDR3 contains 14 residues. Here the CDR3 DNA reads TGTGCCAGCAGTTACGCAGGGACTCTCTATGGCTACACCTTC. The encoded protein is CASSYAGTLYGYTF.

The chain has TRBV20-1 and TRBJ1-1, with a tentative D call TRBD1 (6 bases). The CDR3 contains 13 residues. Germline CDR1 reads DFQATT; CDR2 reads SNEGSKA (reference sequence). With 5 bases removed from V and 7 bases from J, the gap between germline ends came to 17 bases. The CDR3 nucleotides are TGCAGTGCTTGCCGGGACATAAGAAATGAAGCTTTCTTT. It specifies CSACRDIRNEAFF.

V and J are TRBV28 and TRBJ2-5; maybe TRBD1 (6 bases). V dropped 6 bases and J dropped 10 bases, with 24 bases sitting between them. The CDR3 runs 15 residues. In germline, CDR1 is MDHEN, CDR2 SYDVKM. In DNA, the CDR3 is TGTGCCAGCAGCCCACAGGGAAGTTGGTATGGGGGCCAGTACTTC. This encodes CASSPQGSWYGGQYF.

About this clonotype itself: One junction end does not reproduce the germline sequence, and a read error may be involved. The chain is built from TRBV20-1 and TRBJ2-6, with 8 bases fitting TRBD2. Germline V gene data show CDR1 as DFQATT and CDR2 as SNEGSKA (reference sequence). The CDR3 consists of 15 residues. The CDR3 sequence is CSASSAGAGANVPTF. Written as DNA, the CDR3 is TGCAGTGCTAGTTCAGCGGGAGCTGGGGCCAACGTCCCGACTTTC.

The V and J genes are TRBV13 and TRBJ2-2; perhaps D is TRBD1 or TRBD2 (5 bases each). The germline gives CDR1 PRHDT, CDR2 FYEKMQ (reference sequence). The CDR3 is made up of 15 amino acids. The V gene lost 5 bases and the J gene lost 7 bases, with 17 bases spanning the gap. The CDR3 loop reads CASSPGTAGIGELFF. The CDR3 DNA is TGTGCCAGCAGCCCTGGGACGGCAGGCATCGGGGAGCTGTTTTTT. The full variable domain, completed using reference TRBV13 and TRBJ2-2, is AAGVIQSPRHLIKEKRETATLKCYPIPRHDTVYWYQQGPGQDPQFLISFYEKMQSDKGSIPDRFSAQQFSDYHSELNMSSLELGDSALYFCASSPGTAGIGELFFGEGSRLTVL.

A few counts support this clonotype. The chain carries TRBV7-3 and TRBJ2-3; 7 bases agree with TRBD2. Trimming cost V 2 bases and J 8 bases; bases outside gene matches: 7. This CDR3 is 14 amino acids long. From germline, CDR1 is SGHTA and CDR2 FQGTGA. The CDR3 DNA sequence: TGTGCCAGCAGCTTACATCATTCGGGGGGTACGCAGTATTTT. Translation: CASSLHHSGGTQYF.